The next 32 T cell receptor beta chains were all read from a single sample in a study of a mutant IDH1 vaccine in newly diagnosed glioma. No cognate antigen is known for these TCRs. Time point given: week 35, safety follow-up. Vaccinated patients received 300 ug of mutant IDH1 20-mer peptide per dose, with topical imiquimod. Profiling relied on immunoSEQ multiplex PCR, and the TCRdb table lists in-frame clones only, not all of them. In the table there are around 69,000 clones, around 87% of which are singletons. The sample here was PBMCs, taken from a glioma patient whose treatment included an IDH1 peptide vaccine. The receptors originated from a man in his thirties or forties with glioma.

The gene calls are TRBV5-6 and TRBJ1-1; the D is unclear. The CDR3 loop spans 14 amino acids. Trimming shortened V by 2 bases and J by 1 base, and 9 bases separated the two germline ends. CDR1 and CDR2 from the germline V gene are SGHDT and YYEEEE. CDR3 residues: CASSFRRPNTEAFF. The CDR3 DNA reads TGTGCCAGCAGCTTTAGGCGCCCGAACACTGAAGCTTTCTTT.

The count of this clone is one. This chain joins TRBV30 and TRBJ1-6; D not certain. CDR3 length: 14 amino acids. In germline, CDR1 is GTSNPN, CDR2 SVGIG (reference sequence). The V gene lost 0 bases and the J gene lost 7 bases, with 10 bases spanning the gap. In DNA form, the CDR3 reads TGTGCCTGGAGTGTTGGTGGCGGGAATTCACCCCTCCACTTT. The encoded protein is CAWSVGGGNSPLHF.

This chain connects TRBV9 to TRBJ1-3; unclear D gene. The CDR3 is 11 amino acids. Per germline, CDR1 SGDLS and CDR2 YYNGEE. Trimming removed 4 bases from V and 5 bases from J, with 4 bases in between. The chain's CDR3 is CASSSRNTIYF. DNA for the CDR3: TGTGCCAGCAGCTCGAGAAACACCATATATTTT.

J is TRBJ2-7 and V is TRBV11-2, with D unresolved. With 4 bases removed from V and 4 bases from J, the gap between germline ends came to 17 bases. CDR3 length equals 15 residues. Germline V gene sequence: CDR1 SGHAT, CDR2 FQNNGV. The CDR3 here is CASSSIGPIVYEQYF. CDR3 DNA: TGTGCCAGCAGCTCAATTGGACCCATTGTTTACGAGCAGTACTTC.

This chain uses TRBV29-1 with TRBJ2-1; possibly TRBD1 for D (5 bases). Per the germline V gene, CDR1 is SQVTM and CDR2 is ANQGSEA. The CDR3 runs to 13 residues. Trimming left V 7 bases short and J 5 bases short, with 15 bases between. The CDR3, as DNA: TGCAGCGCTTGGGGCAATCGAAACAATGAGCAGTTCTTC. This codes for CSAWGNRNNEQFF.

This clone has just a few counts. V usage is TRBV29-1 and J usage is TRBJ2-1; TRBD1 might be the D (6 bases). Germline CDR1 reads SQVTM; CDR2 reads ANQGSEA. The CDR3 extends over 13 amino acids. V was pared by 3 bases and J by 12 bases, with 18 bases between. Here the CDR3 reads CSVDHQTGVAQFF. The DNA for the CDR3 is TGCAGCGTTGACCACCAGACAGGAGTCGCGCAGTTCTTC.

The chain links TRBV9 to TRBJ2-3; 10 positions agree with TRBD2. Germline assignment: CDR1 SGDLS and CDR2 YYNGEE. V was clipped by 0 bases and J by 6 bases; unmatched bases: 1. This CDR3 region has 14 residues. The CDR3 DNA sequence: TGTGCCAGCAGCGTAGCGACTAGCGGGGATACGCAGTATTTT. The encoded protein is CASSVATSGDTQYF.

The chain is built from TRBV28 and TRBJ2-7; a possible D gene is TRBD1 (6 bases). CDR1 and CDR2 from the germline V gene are MDHEN and SYDVKM. V dropped 5 bases and J dropped 0 bases, with 11 bases sitting between them. The CDR3 length is 14 residues. The CDR3 loop is CASSTLQGSYEQYF. CDR3 DNA sequence: TGTGCCAGCAGTACCTTACAGGGCTCCTACGAGCAGTACTTC. Full variable domain (rest looked up from reference TRBV28 and TRBJ2-7): DVKVTQSSRYLVKRTGEKVFLECVQDMDHENMFWYRQDPGLGLRLIYFSYDVKMKEKGDIPEGYSVSREKKERFSLILESASTNQTSMYLCASSTLQGSYEQYFGPGTRLTVT.

In the case of this clone: A read error may account for a junction end that differs from germline. The chain links TRBV4-3 to TRBJ1-4; D is possibly TRBD1 (5 bases). CDR1 is LGHNA and CDR2 is YSLEER in the germline V gene. CDR3 length equals 14 residues. The CDR3 DNA sequence: TGCGCCAGCAGCAAAGAGGGGCTAGGGGAAAAACTGTTTTTT. Translating gives CASSKEGLGEKLFF.

V gene TRBV19 combines with J gene TRBJ1-1; D is unclear. The CDR3 has 12 amino acids. Germline-derived CDR1 and CDR2 are LNHDA and SQIVND (reference sequence). V was cut by 3 bases and J by 11 bases, with 13 bases left in between. As DNA, the CDR3 is TGTGCCAGTAGTATGTTGGGCAGGAAGGCTTTCTTT. Protein sequence: CASSMLGRKAFF.

A few counts support this clone. The chain is built from TRBV5-4 and TRBJ1-1; D is unclear. V dropped 0 bases and J dropped 1 base, with 7 bases sitting between them. The CDR3 consists of 14 residues. CDR1 and CDR2 from the germline V gene are SGHNT and YYREEE (reference sequence). For the CDR3, the DNA is TGTGCCAGCAGCTTGGTAGCGGGGAACACTGAAGCTTTCTTT. Translated, it gives CASSLVAGNTEAFF.

Only a few counts were recorded for this clone. V usage is TRBV7-9 and J usage is TRBJ1-2; the match to TRBD1 covers 7 bases. Looked up from germline, CDR1 is SEHNR and CDR2 is FQNEAQ (reference sequence). The CDR3 length is 16 residues. With V trimmed by 3 bases and J by 0 bases, 7 bases remained unmatched. The CDR3 sequence: CASSFIPQGANYGYTF. The CDR3 DNA reads as TGTGCCAGCAGCTTTATACCCCAGGGGGCTAACTATGGCTACACCTTC.

The chain has TRBV5-1 and TRBJ1-2; 10 bases map to TRBD1. V lost 4 bases, J lost 5 bases, and 5 bases stayed unmatched. This CDR3 comprises 14 residues. Germline V lookup: CDR1 SGHRS, CDR2 YFSETQ. Here the CDR3 DNA reads TGCGCCAGCAGCACGACAGGGGGCAGTTATGGCTACACCTTC. Its translation is CASSTTGGSYGYTF.

V and J are TRBV5-6 and TRBJ1-1; D call uncertain. Germline assignment: CDR1 SGHDT and CDR2 YYEEEE. The germline V and J ends were trimmed by 0 bases and 1 base, with 7 bases remaining between them. The CDR3 has 14 amino acids. The CDR3 nucleotides are TGTGCCAGCAGCTTGGGGACGGGGAACACTGAAGCTTTCTTT. Amino acids: CASSLGTGNTEAFF.

This chain links TRBV6-4 with TRBJ2-3; no reliable D call. The germline gives CDR1 MRHNA, CDR2 SNTAGT. V was shortened by 0 bases and J by 2 bases, with 18 bases between the two germline ends. CDR3 length: 18 residues. CDR3 in amino acids: CASSDSTQILLSTDTQYF. The CDR3 bases are TGTGCCAGCAGTGACTCGACGCAAATTTTGTTGTCCACAGATACGCAGTATTTT.

This clone has only a few counts. The chain links TRBV9 to TRBJ1-2; the D is unclear. V was cut by 0 bases and J by 9 bases, with 15 bases left in between. Germline CDR1 reads SGDLS; CDR2 reads YYNGEE. The CDR3 extends over 14 amino acids. The CDR3 DNA is TGTGCCAGCAGCGTAGGCCTCTCAAAGGGCAGCTACACCTTC. It yields the protein CASSVGLSKGSYTF.

The CDR3 here is CAWLPGQRYNEQFF. The CDR3 nucleotides read TGTGCCTGGCTCCCGGGACAGCGGTACAATGAGCAGTTCTTC. The rearrangement uses TRBV30 and TRBJ2-1; 7 bases line up with TRBD1. CDR1 and CDR2 from the germline V gene are GTSNPN and SVGIG (reference sequence). V lost 5 bases to trimming and J lost 4 bases; unmatched junction nucleotides: 8. There are 14 residues in the CDR3.

The gene calls are TRBV9 and TRBJ2-7; 7 positions agree with TRBD2. The V and J ends lost 4 bases and 5 bases, in that order; junction bases with no gene match: 9. The CDR3 totals 14 residues. Germline loops: CDR1 SGDLS, CDR2 YYNGEE. For the CDR3, the DNA is TGTGCCAGCAGCCCGGGACTAACCCTCCACGAGCAGTACTTC. It translates to CASSPGLTLHEQYF.

The sample holds a few counts of this clone. The genes are TRBV5-1 and TRBJ2-2, with a possible D match to TRBD1 (6 bases). V was pared by 5 bases and J by 4 bases, with 12 bases between. CDR3 length equals 14 residues. Germline loops: CDR1 SGHRS, CDR2 YFSETQ. CDR3 in amino acids: CASRPTGGTGELFF. The CDR3, as DNA: TGCGCCAGCAGGCCGACAGGTGGCACCGGGGAGCTGTTTTTT.

There are a few counts of this clone. V gene TRBV7-8 combines with J gene TRBJ1-2, with D maybe TRBD1 (5 bases). The CDR3 runs to 17 residues. Between the trimmed V and J ends, which lost 1 base and 2 bases, there was a span of 17 bases. Germline assignment: CDR1 SGHVS and CDR2 FQNEAQ. The CDR3 DNA follows: TGTGCCAGCAGCTTAGTAGTCTTGGAAGGGGCAAACTATGGCTACACCTTC. This translates into CASSLVVLEGANYGYTF.

The chain has TRBV7-9 and TRBJ2-5; D is perhaps TRBD1 (6 bases). Germline CDR1 and CDR2: SEHNR and FQNEAQ (reference sequence). This CDR3 has 15 residues. V was pared by 5 bases and J by 5 bases, with 18 bases between. CDR3 sequence: CASSPGATGGETQYF. Here the CDR3 DNA reads TGTGCCAGCAGCCCAGGGGCTACGGGCGGGGAGACCCAGTACTTC.

A single count supports this clone. CDR3 coding DNA: TGTGCCAGCAGCTTCAGGGGGATGGAGGGCTACACCTTC. This codes for CASSFRGMEGYTF. The chain uses TRBV11-2 and TRBJ1-2; 7 bases match TRBD1. The CDR3 covers 13 residues. The V gene's germline CDR1 is SGHAT and CDR2 FQNNGV. V lost 3 bases and J lost 8; bases outside the gene matches: 6. The full variable domain, with the rest looked up from reference TRBV11-2 and TRBJ1-2, is EAGVAQSPRYKIIEKRQSVAFWCNPISGHATLYWYQQILGQGPKLLIQFQNNGVVDDSQLPKDRFSAERLKGVDSTLKIQPAKLEDSAVYLCASSFRGMEGYTFGSGTRLTVV.

The V call is TRBV6-1, the J call TRBJ1-2; 8 bases align to TRBD1. CDR3 length: 13 residues. Germline V gene lookup returns CDR1 MNHNS and CDR2 SASEGT. V lost 10 bases, J lost 4 bases, and 8 bases stayed unmatched. The CDR3 is CAIKDRAGYGYTF. Written as DNA, the CDR3 is TGTGCCATCAAGGACAGGGCGGGCTATGGCTACACCTTC.

This chain links TRBV7-9 with TRBJ1-3, with D tentatively TRBD1 (6 bases). The CDR3 has 16 residues. Germline CDR1 and CDR2: SEHNR and FQNEAQ (reference sequence). Trimming took 4 bases from V and 3 from J, leaving 16 bases between them. CDR3 coding DNA: TGTGCCAGCAGCTCGTCCCGGGACATAGATGGAAACACCATATATTTT. Translating it yields CASSSSRDIDGNTIYF.

The chain is built from TRBV30 and TRBJ2-7; D is unresolved. The CDR3 consists of 13 residues. Germline loops: CDR1 GTSNPN, CDR2 SVGIG (reference sequence). Trimming shortened V by 2 bases and J by 5 bases, and 13 bases separated the two germline ends. The CDR3 DNA follows: TGTGCCTGGAGTAAGGGCAGAAGTGACGAGCAGTACTTC. This sequence encodes CAWSKGRSDEQYF.

The table lists this clone with a few counts. V is TRBV27 and J is TRBJ1-6, with D unresolved. CDR3 length equals 14 residues. The V end was cut by 5 bases, the J end by 10 bases, with 15 bases between. CDR1 MNHEY and CDR2 SMNVEV come from the germline V gene (reference sequence). The CDR3 protein is CASSVRATDSPLHF. DNA for the CDR3: TGTGCCAGCAGTGTTCGGGCGACTGACTCACCCCTCCACTTT.

This chain uses TRBV7-2 with TRBJ2-7, with D unresolved. V lost 2 bases, J lost 3 bases, and 8 bases lay in between. The germline CDR1 and CDR2 sequences are SGHTA and FQGNSA. The CDR3 is made up of 13 amino acids. CDR3 protein: CASSLTDGYEQYF. CDR3 in DNA: TGTGCCAGCAGCTTAACGGACGGCTACGAGCAGTACTTC.

The J gene is TRBJ1-3, the V gene TRBV29-1, with D tentatively TRBD1 (5 bases). The CDR3 has 16 amino acids. Trimming pared 4 bases from V and 0 bases from J, leaving 16 bases between. Germline-derived CDR1 and CDR2 are SQVTM and ANQGSEA. CDR3 DNA sequence: TGCAGCGTTGTCCCTGAGGACACGAGCTCTGGAAACACCATATATTTT. As protein: CSVVPEDTSSGNTIYF.

This clone was seen a single time. The chain employs TRBV7-7 and TRBJ2-3; 14 bases fit TRBD2. The V segment lost 5 bases and the J segment 3 bases; nucleotides outside the gene matches: 4. From germline, CDR1 is SSHAT and CDR2 FNYEAQ (reference sequence). The CDR3 extends over 16 amino acids. The CDR3 spells CASSPRLAGGTDTQYF. Here the CDR3 DNA reads TGTGCCAGCAGCCCGAGACTAGCGGGAGGGACAGATACGCAGTATTTT.

The chain combines TRBV4-3 with TRBJ1-1; 9 bases agree with TRBD1. The V gene end was trimmed by 4 bases and the J gene end by 0 bases; junction bases not matched to a gene: 3. Looked up from germline, CDR1 is LGHNA and CDR2 is YSLEER. This CDR3 has 15 amino acids. For the CDR3, the DNA is TGCGCCAGCAGCCGAGACAGGGGGATGAACACTGAAGCTTTCTTT. It encodes CASSRDRGMNTEAFF.

This clone appeared a single time. V is TRBV7-9 and J is TRBJ1-4; 10 bases match TRBD1. With 6 bases clipped from V and 5 bases from J, the junction kept 0 bases outside the gene matches. The V gene's germline CDR1 is SEHNR and CDR2 FQNEAQ (reference sequence). This CDR3 has 13 amino acids. The CDR3 loop reads CASRGQGNEKLFF. The CDR3 coding sequence is TGTGCCAGCAGGGGACAGGGGAATGAAAAACTGTTTTTT. Drawing the rest from reference TRBV7-9 and TRBJ1-4, the complete variable domain is DTGVSQNPRHKITKRGQNVTFRCDPISEHNRLYWYRQTLGQGPEFLTYFQNEAQLEKSRLLSDRFSAERPKGSFSTLEIQRTEQGDSAMYLCASRGQGNEKLFFGSGTQLSVL.

This clone showed up just a few times. The J gene is TRBJ1-1, the V gene TRBV12-5; 7 nucleotides agree with TRBD1. Germline loops: CDR1 LGHNT, CDR2 FRNRAP. V lost 5 bases, J lost 0 bases, and 3 bases stayed unmatched. The CDR3 length is 14 residues. CDR3 in amino acids: CASGQGQMNTEAFF. CDR3 nucleotide sequence: TGTGCTAGTGGTCAGGGACAGATGAACACTGAAGCTTTCTTT.